The 3 T cell receptor beta chains in this list originate from one sample, sequenced in a study of Ad26.COV2.S vaccination and SARS-CoV-2 variants. Measured with immunoSEQ multiplex PCR; TCRdb has only the in-frame clones, and not every one. Of 300,000 to 400,000 clones in the sample, about 85% were seen once. Stated treatment: roughly 20 received Ad26.COV2.S at low or high dose, single or two shots; a few received placebo; per-sample allocation not given. Each sample was drawn 63 days after the first injection (of vaccine or placebo). Sequenced here: peripheral blood, sampled in a trial of Ad26.COV2.S vaccine versus placebo. The receptor set was obtained from a person between 18 and 65 years old who received the Ad26.COV2.S COVID-19 vaccine or a placebo.

This clone was observed a handful of times. The chain has TRBV2 and TRBJ2-2; tentative D call: TRBD2 (5 bases). Germline V gene lookup returns CDR1 SNHLY and CDR2 FYNNEI. The V gene lost 4 bases and the J gene lost 4 bases, with 7 bases spanning the gap. The CDR3 consists of 13 residues. The CDR3 coding sequence is TGTGCCAGCAGTGGGACTTCCACCGGGGAGCTGTTTTTT. This gives the protein CASSGTSTGELFF.

The gene calls are TRBV7-6 and TRBJ1-1; TRBD1 agrees at 10 bases. CDR3 length: 16 amino acids. The germline CDR1 and CDR2 sequences are SGHVS and FNYEAQ. V lost 2 bases, J lost 0 bases, and 3 bases stayed unmatched. The CDR3 DNA reads TGTGCCAGCAGCTTATGGACAGGGGGTCTGAACACTGAAGCTTTCTTT. Translating gives CASSLWTGGLNTEAFF.

The rearrangement uses TRBV4-1 and TRBJ1-3; the D gene is possibly TRBD1 (5 bases). The V gene lost 3 bases and the J gene lost 3 bases, with 15 bases spanning the gap. Germline V CDR1 and CDR2: MGHRA, YSYEKL. The CDR3 is made up of 16 amino acids. CDR3: CASSHGTARGGNTIYF. Written as DNA, the CDR3 is TGCGCCAGCAGCCACGGAACAGCAAGGGGTGGAAACACCATATATTTT.